This T cell receptor (beta chain) was identified during a study of T-cell reconstitution after alpha-beta-depleted transplantation in children. This clonotype has ten or more counts. Unique molecular identifiers were used to barcode this TCRbeta library. TCRdb re-called the PCR reads through MiXCR, storing one row per CDR3 protein. The sample holds 230,000 or so distinct CDR3 sequences, 9% to 10% seen once. CDR3 length: 18 amino acids. V lost 0 bases to trimming and J lost 4 bases; unmatched junction nucleotides: 8. The germline gives CDR1 DFQATT, CDR2 SNEGSKA (reference sequence). This clonotype was obtained from a human donor who donated a stem cell graft to a child with SCID. V gene TRBV20-1 combines with J gene TRBJ2-1; 14 nucleotides line up with TRBD2. Sequencing used PBMCs from the stem cell graft donor, obtained from the stem cell graft. The CDR3 is CSARDRRLAGGIYNEQFF. CDR3 bases: TGCAGTGCTAGAGATCGTAGACTAGCGGGGGGGATATACAATGAGCAGTTCTTC.